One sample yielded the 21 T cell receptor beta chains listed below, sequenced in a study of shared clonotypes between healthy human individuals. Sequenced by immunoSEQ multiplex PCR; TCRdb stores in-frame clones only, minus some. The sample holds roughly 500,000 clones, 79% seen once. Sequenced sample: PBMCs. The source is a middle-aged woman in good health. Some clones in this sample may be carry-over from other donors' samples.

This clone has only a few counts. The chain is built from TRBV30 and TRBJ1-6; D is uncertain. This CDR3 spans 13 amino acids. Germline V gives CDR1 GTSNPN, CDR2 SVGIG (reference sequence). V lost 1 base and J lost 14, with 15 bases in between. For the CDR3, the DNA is TGTGCCTGGAGTGGGACCTCCAATTGGGCCCTCCACTTT. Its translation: CAWSGTSNWALHF.

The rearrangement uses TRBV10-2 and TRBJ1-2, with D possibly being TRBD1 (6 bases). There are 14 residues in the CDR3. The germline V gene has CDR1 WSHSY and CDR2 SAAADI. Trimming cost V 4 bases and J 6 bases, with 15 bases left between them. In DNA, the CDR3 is TGCGCCAGCAGTGGGGCGGTCAGGGGACATGGCTACACCTTC. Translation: CASSGAVRGHGYTF.

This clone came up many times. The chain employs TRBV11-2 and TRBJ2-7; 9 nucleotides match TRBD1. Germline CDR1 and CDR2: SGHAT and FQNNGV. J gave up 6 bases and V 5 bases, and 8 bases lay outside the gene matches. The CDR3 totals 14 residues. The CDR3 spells CASSPGTGRSEQYF. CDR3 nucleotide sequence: TGTGCCAGCAGCCCCGGGACAGGGCGTTCCGAGCAGTACTTC. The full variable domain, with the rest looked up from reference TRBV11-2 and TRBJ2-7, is EAGVAQSPRYKIIEKRQSVAFWCNPISGHATLYWYQQILGQGPKLLIQFQNNGVVDDSQLPKDRFSAERLKGVDSTLKIQPAKLEDSAVYLCASSPGTGRSEQYFGPGTRLTVT.

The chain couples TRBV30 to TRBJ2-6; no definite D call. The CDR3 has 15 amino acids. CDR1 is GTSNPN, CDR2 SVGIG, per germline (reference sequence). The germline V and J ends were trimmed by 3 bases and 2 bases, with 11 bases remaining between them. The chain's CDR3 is CAWSSGRAGANVLTF. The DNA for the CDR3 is TGTGCCTGGAGCTCAGGTCGAGCTGGGGCCAACGTCCTGACTTTC.

The CDR3 is CASSIGAGSYNEQFF. Written as DNA, the CDR3 is TGTGCCAGCAGCATAGGGGCGGGCTCCTACAATGAGCAGTTCTTC. The V gene is TRBV9, the J gene TRBJ2-1; D possibly uses TRBD1 or TRBD2 (5 bases each). V dropped 4 bases and J dropped 0 bases, with 11 bases sitting between them. The CDR3 extends over 15 amino acids. Looked up from germline, CDR1 is SGDLS and CDR2 is YYNGEE.

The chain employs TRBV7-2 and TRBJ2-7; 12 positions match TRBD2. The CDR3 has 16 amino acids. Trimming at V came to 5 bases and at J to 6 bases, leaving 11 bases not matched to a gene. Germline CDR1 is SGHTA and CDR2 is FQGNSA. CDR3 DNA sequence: TGTGCCAGCAGCCCCCGACTAGCGGGAGCCTCGGGCGAGCAGTACTTC. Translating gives CASSPRLAGASGEQYF.

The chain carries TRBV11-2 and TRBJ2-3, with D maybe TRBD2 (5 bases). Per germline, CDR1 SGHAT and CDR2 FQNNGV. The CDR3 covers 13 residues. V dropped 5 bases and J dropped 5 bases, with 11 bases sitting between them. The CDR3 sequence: CASSTDREDTQYF. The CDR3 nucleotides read TGTGCCAGCAGCACGGACCGGGAAGATACGCAGTATTTT. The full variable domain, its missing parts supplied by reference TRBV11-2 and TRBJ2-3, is EAGVAQSPRYKIIEKRQSVAFWCNPISGHATLYWYQQILGQGPKLLIQFQNNGVVDDSQLPKDRFSAERLKGVDSTLKIQPAKLEDSAVYLCASSTDREDTQYFGPGTRLTVL.

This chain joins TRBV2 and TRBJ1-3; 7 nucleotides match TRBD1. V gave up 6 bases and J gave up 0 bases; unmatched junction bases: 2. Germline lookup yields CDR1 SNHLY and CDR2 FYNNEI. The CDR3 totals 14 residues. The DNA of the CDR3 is TGTGCCAGCAGGGGACAGATCTCTGGAAACACCATATATTTT. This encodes CASRGQISGNTIYF.

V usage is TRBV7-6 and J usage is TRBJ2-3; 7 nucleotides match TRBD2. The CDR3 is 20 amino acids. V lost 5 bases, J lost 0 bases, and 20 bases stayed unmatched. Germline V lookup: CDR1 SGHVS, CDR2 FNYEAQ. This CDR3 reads CASSPRQSTGGRPSTDTQYF. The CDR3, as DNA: TGTGCCAGCAGCCCCAGACAATCTACGGGAGGACGACCTAGCACAGATACGCAGTATTTT.

The CDR3 loop reads CASSFGDGIDGYTF. The DNA of the CDR3 is TGCGCCAGCAGCTTTGGAGACGGGATTGATGGCTACACCTTC. V usage is TRBV5-1 and J usage is TRBJ1-2; D is unresolved. CDR1 and CDR2 from the germline V gene are SGHRS and YFSETQ. V was shortened by 2 bases and J by 6 bases, with 14 bases between the two germline ends. The CDR3 is 14 residues long.

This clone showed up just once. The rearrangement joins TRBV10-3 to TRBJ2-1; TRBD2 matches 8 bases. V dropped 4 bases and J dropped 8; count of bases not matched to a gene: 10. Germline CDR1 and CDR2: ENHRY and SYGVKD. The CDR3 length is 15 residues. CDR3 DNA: TGTGCCATCAGTGTTGGGGCGGGAGGTCTCGATGAGCAGTTCTTC. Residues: CAISVGAGGLDEQFF.

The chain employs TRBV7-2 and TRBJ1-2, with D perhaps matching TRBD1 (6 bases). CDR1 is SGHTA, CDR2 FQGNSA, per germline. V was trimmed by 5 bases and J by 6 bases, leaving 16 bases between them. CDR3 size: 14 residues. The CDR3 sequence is CASSLPGEAHGYTF. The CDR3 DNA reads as TGTGCCAGCAGCCTTCCAGGGGAGGCGCATGGCTACACCTTC.

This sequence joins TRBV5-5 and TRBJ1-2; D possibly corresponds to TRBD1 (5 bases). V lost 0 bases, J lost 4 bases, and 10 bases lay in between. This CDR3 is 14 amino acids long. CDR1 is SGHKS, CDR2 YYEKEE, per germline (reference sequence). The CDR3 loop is CASSLDGGSYGYTF. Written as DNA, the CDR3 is TGTGCCAGCAGCTTGGATGGGGGGTCCTATGGCTACACCTTC.

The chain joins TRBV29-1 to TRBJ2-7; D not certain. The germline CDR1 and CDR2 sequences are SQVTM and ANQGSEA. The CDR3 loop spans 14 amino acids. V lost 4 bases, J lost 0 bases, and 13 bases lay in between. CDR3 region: CSVVSGSGSYEQYF. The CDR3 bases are TGCAGCGTTGTATCAGGAAGTGGCTCCTACGAGCAGTACTTC.

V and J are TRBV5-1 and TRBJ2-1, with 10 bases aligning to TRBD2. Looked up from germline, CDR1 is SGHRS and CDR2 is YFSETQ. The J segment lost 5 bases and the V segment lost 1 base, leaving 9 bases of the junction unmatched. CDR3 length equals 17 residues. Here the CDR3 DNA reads TGCGCCAGCAGCTTGAGAGCGGGAGGGAATAGAGACAATGAGCAGTTCTTC. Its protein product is CASSLRAGGNRDNEQFF. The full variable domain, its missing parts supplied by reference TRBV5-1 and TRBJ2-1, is KAGVTQTPRYLIKTRGQQVTLSCSPISGHRSVSWYQQTPGQGLQFLFEYFSETQRNKGNFPGRFSGRQFSNSRSEMNVSTLELGDSALYLCASSLRAGGNRDNEQFFGPGTRLTVL.

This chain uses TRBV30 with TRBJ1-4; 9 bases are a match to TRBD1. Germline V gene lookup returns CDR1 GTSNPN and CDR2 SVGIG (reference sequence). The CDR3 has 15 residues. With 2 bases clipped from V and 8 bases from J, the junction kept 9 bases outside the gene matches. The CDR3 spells CAWSLKMGQGEKLFF. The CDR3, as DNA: TGTGCCTGGAGTTTAAAGATGGGACAGGGAGAAAAACTGTTTTTT.

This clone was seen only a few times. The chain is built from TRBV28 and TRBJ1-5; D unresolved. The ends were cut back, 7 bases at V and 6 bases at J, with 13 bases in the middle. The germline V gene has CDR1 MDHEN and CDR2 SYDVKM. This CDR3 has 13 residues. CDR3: CASILSGGQPQHF. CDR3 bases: TGTGCCAGCATCCTTTCGGGTGGTCAGCCCCAGCATTTT.

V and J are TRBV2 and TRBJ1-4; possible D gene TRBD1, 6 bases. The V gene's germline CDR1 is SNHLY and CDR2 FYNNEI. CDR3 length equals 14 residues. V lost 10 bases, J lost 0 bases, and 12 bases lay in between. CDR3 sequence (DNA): TGTGCCACATCAGGGACAACAACTAATGAAAAACTGTTTTTT. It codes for CATSGTTTNEKLFF. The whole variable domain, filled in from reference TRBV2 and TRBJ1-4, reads EPEVTQTPSHQVTQMGQEVILRCVPISNHLYFYWYRQILGQKVEFLVSFYNNEISEKSEIFDDQFSVERPDGSNFTLKIRSTKLEDSAMYFCATSGTTTNEKLFFGSGTQLSVL.

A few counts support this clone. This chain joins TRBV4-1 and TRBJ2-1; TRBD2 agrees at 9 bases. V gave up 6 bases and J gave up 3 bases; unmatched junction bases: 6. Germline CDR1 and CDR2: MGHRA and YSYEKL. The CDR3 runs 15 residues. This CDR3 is CASSFSGSHYNEQFF. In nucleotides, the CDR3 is TGCGCCAGCAGTTTTAGCGGGAGTCACTACAATGAGCAGTTCTTC.

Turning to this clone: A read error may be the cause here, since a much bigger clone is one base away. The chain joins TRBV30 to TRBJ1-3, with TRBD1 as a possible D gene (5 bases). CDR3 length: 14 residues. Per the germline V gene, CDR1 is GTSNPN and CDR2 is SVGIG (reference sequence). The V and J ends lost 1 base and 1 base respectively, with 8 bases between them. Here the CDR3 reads CAWSGRGSGNTIYF. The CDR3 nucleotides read TGTGCCTGGAGTGGAAGGGGATCTGGAAACACCATATATTTT.

CDR3 bases: TGTGCCAGCAGCCGGACATTTGAAGCTTTCTTT. It encodes CASSRTFEAFF. The chain combines TRBV7-2 with TRBJ1-1; the D gene is possibly TRBD1 (5 bases). V was pared by 5 bases and J by 7 bases, with 8 bases between. CDR3 length equals 11 residues. The germline CDR1 and CDR2 sequences are SGHTA and FQGNSA.